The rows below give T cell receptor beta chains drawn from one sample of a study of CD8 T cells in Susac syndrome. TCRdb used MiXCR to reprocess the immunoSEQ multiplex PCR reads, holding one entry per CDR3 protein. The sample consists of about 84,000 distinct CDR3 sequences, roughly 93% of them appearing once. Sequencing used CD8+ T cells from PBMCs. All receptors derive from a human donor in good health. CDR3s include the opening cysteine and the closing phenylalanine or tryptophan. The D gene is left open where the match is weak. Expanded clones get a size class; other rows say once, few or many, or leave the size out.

TGTGCCAGCAGCGCCGCGGGAGTAACTTATAATGAAAAACTGTTTTTT	CASSAAGVTYNEKLFF	.	TRBV9	.	16	TRBJ1-4
TGTGCCAGCAGCCATCCCGGACTAGCGGGGGCCCCGGGTACCGGGGAGCTGTTTTTT	CASSHPGLAGAPGTGELFF	.	TRBV4-2	TRBD2	19	TRBJ2-2
TGTGCCAGCAGTGGGGGTGAGAACACTGAAGCTTTCTTT	CASSGGENTEAFF	.	TRBV2	.	13	TRBJ1-1
TGCAGCGTTGAAATGGTCGGATCGAACACCGGGGAGCTGTTTTTT	CSVEMVGSNTGELFF	.	TRBV29-1	.	15	TRBJ2-2
TGTGCCAGCAGTCGCATGGGGACAGGGGGCAGTAACTATGGCTACACCTTC	CASSRMGTGGSNYGYTF	.	TRBV27	TRBD1	17	TRBJ1-2
TGCGCCAGCAGCTCCGGATCGCTAGCGGGCTCCTACAATGAGCAGTTCTTC	CASSSGSLAGSYNEQFF	.	TRBV5-1	TRBD2	17	TRBJ2-1
TGTGCTAGTGGTTTGGCCCCTAGCGGGGGGGCCGTAAAGACCCAGTACTTC	CASGLAPSGGAVKTQYF	.	TRBV12-5	TRBD2	17	TRBJ2-5
TGTGCCAGCAGCTCCGTGGGGACTGAAGCTTTCTTT	CASSSVGTEAFF	.	TRBV7-9	.	12	TRBJ1-1
TGTGCCAGCAGCCCCCACCCGGGAACGAAACTTGGCTACACCTTC	CASSPHPGTKLGYTF	.	TRBV27	.	15	TRBJ1-2
TGTGCCAGCACCGGGGACATCCCCTCTGTTACAGATACGCAGTATTTT	CASTGDIPSVTDTQYF	.	TRBV12-3/TRBV12-4	.	16	TRBJ2-3
TGCAGTGCCATGCGAGACGGGGTAGGGCCTGGCTACACCTTC	CSAMRDGVGPGYTF	.	TRBV20-1	.	14	TRBJ1-2
TGCAGCGTTCCTAAGGGCGCCACTGAAGCTTTCTTT	CSVPKGATEAFF	.	TRBV29-1	.	12	TRBJ1-1
TGTGCCAGCAGTTACGACCCCCGAGGGGGGAATCAGCCCCAGCATTTT	CASSYDPRGGNQPQHF	.	TRBV6-2/TRBV6-3	.	16	TRBJ1-5
TGCGCCAGCAGCTTGGAGACAGAAGTTTTCTTT	CASSLETEVFF	.	TRBV5-1	.	11	TRBJ1-1
TGTGCCAGCAGCCAACCCGGGACAGGGGACGAGCAGTACTTC	CASSQPGTGDEQYF	.	TRBV3-1	TRBD1	14	TRBJ2-7
TGCGCCAGCAGCTCCCGACAGGGGGAATTAGATACGCAGTATTTT	CASSSRQGELDTQYF	.	TRBV5-1	TRBD1	15	TRBJ2-3
TGTGCCAGCAGTTATGATGGGGAGAGTTCACCCCTCCACTTT	CASSYDGESSPLHF	.	TRBV6-6	.	14	TRBJ1-6
TGCGCCAGCAGCTTTCAATCGAACACTGAAGCTTTCTTT	CASSFQSNTEAFF	.	TRBV5-1	.	13	TRBJ1-1
TGTGCCAGCAGCCCCGAGGTGGCGGGCACTGAAGCTTTCTTT	CASSPEVAGTEAFF	.	TRBV7-8	.	14	TRBJ1-1
TGCGCCAGCAGCCAAGGCGGGACTAGAAGCCAAGAGACCCAGTACTTC	CASSQGGTRSQETQYF	.	TRBV4-1	TRBD2	16	TRBJ2-5
TGTGCCACCAGCCTAGAGCGGGGGGCTGTCTACGAGCAGTACTTC	CATSLERGAVYEQYF	.	TRBV15	TRBD2	15	TRBJ2-7
TGTGCCAGCAGTGGGGGACTAGCGGGGGTCACAGATACGCAGTATTTT	CASSGGLAGVTDTQYF	few	TRBV2	TRBD2	16	TRBJ2-3
TGTGCCAGCAGCCTCGCCAGGGGTACAGATACGCAGTATTTT	CASSLARGTDTQYF	once	TRBV13	.	14	TRBJ2-3
TGTGCCAGCAGGCCAAGGACAGGGAGGAACACTGAAGCTTTCTTT	CASRPRTGRNTEAFF	.	TRBV6-6	TRBD1	15	TRBJ1-1
TGTGCCAGCAGTGAAGTAGGAGGGTACTACGAGCAGTACTTC	CASSEVGGYYEQYF	.	TRBV6-1	.	14	TRBJ2-7
TGCAGCGTTCAGCGGGGGGGGTACAATGAGCAGTTCTTC	CSVQRGGYNEQFF	.	TRBV29-1	TRBD2	13	TRBJ2-1
TGCGCCAGCAGCACGCGATACGTCTCCTACAATGAGCAGTTCTTC	CASSTRYVSYNEQFF	once	TRBV5-1	.	15	TRBJ2-1
TGTGCCAGCAGCGCCTTCCAAGAGACCCAGTACTTC	CASSAFQETQYF	.	TRBV7-9	.	12	TRBJ2-5
TGTGCCAGCAGTCTCGGGACTGATCAGCCCCAGCATTTT	CASSLGTDQPQHF	.	TRBV11-2	.	13	TRBJ1-5
TGCGCCAGCAGCCCGGCGATGGGGAGCTCCTACGAGCAGTACTTC	CASSPAMGSSYEQYF	.	TRBV5-1	.	15	TRBJ2-7
TGTGCCAGCAGCTTAGGAGGTCAGGCTGGGGAGCTGTTTTTT	CASSLGGQAGELFF	.	TRBV11-2	.	14	TRBJ2-2
TGTGCCACCACTCAGGAACTAGCGGGGAGCAATGAGCAGTTCTTC	CATTQELAGSNEQFF	.	TRBV15	TRBD2	15	TRBJ2-1
TGTGCCAGCAGCTACACAGGGCAGCCCCAGCATTTT	CASSYTGQPQHF	.	TRBV14	.	12	TRBJ1-5
TGTGCCAGTAGCCTGCTTCCCCCTAGCACAGATACGCAGTATTTT	CASSLLPPSTDTQYF	.	TRBV19	.	15	TRBJ2-3
TGTGCCAGCCATCCTGGGACAGGGAGTATATATGAGCAGTTCTTC	CASHPGTGSIYEQFF	.	TRBV27	TRBD1	15	TRBJ2-1
TGTGCCAGCAGTTTATCATCAGCTTCCTACGAGCAGTACTTC	CASSLSSASYEQYF	once	TRBV27	.	14	TRBJ2-7
TGTGCCAGCAGCGGGACACCTTGGGATGGCTACACCTTC	CASSGTPWDGYTF	.	TRBV6-6	.	13	TRBJ1-2